Listed below are T cell receptor beta chains from one sample, sequenced in a study of blood T cell repertoires in COVID-19. Method: immunoSEQ multiplex PCR; TCRdb's copy keeps in-frame clones and lacks some. The sample lists 200,000 to 300,000 clones, approximately 85% occurring once. The sequencing sample was made of peripheral blood. The origin of the receptors is a woman at least 80 years old with COVID-19, enrolled during active disease. The CDR3 runs from the conserved cysteine through the conserved F or W. D genes are given only for firm matches. A clone size is listed for some rows: how often the clone was seen (once, few, many), or a class if it is expanded.

V gene: TRBV4-1; J gene: TRBJ1-6; D gene: TRBD1; clone size: NA; CDR3 DNA: TGCGCCAGCAGCCAAGCTAGGACAGGGTACCTTAATTCACCCCTCCACTTT; CDR3 protein: CASSQARTGYLNSPLHF
V gene: TRBV19; J gene: TRBJ1-1; D gene: TRBD1; clone size: NA; CDR3 DNA: TGTGCCAGTAGTCCCGGGACAGGCTATCCTAGGGGGGCTTTCTTT; CDR3 protein: CASSPGTGYPRGAFF
V gene: TRBV2; J gene: TRBJ2-1; D gene: TRBD2; clone size: NA; CDR3 DNA: TGTGCCAGCCTCGATATTAGCGGGGGTTCCTACAATGAGCAGTTCTTC; CDR3 protein: CASLDISGGSYNEQFF
V gene: TRBV28; J gene: TRBJ2-1; D gene: TRBD2; clone size: NA; CDR3 DNA: TGTGCCAGCAGTTTATCCAGCGGGGGCCGAGAGGCCAATGAGCAGTTCTTC; CDR3 protein: CASSLSSGGREANEQFF
V gene: TRBV6-6; J gene: TRBJ1-6; D gene: NA; clone size: NA; CDR3 DNA: TGTGCCAGCAGCCTCGGGACAAATAATTCACCCCTCCACTTT; CDR3 protein: CASSLGTNNSPLHF
V gene: TRBV7-3; J gene: TRBJ1-2; D gene: NA; clone size: few; CDR3 DNA: TGTGCCAGCAGCCAATTTACCGGGACATCCGGCGGCTACACCTTC; CDR3 protein: CASSQFTGTSGGYTF
V gene: TRBV24-1; J gene: TRBJ1-5; D gene: TRBD1; clone size: NA; CDR3 DNA: TGTGCCACCAGTGACCCTCGGCAGGGGGCCGGCAATCAGCCCCAGCATTTT; CDR3 protein: CATSDPRQGAGNQPQHF
V gene: TRBV12-1; J gene: TRBJ1-2; D gene: NA; clone size: once; CDR3 DNA: TGTGCCAGCAGCCCTAAAGACAGGGGATATGGCTACACCTTC; CDR3 protein: CASSPKDRGYGYTF
V gene: TRBV12-5; J gene: TRBJ1-3; D gene: NA; clone size: NA; CDR3 DNA: TGTGCTAGTGGTTTGGGGGCAGACTCTGGAAACACCATATATTTT; CDR3 protein: CASGLGADSGNTIYF
V gene: TRBV18; J gene: TRBJ1-3; D gene: NA; clone size: NA; CDR3 DNA: TGTGCCAGCTCACCACCGTCAGGGCTTGGAAACACCATATATTTT; CDR3 protein: CASSPPSGLGNTIYF
V gene: TRBV18; J gene: TRBJ1-1; D gene: TRBD1; clone size: NA; CDR3 DNA: TGTGCCAGCTCACCGGGACAGGGTGGAACTGAAGCTTTCTTT; CDR3 protein: CASSPGQGGTEAFF
V gene: TRBV28; J gene: TRBJ2-7; D gene: NA; clone size: NA; CDR3 DNA: TGTGCCAGCAGTTTACTGTCCTACGAGCAGTACTTC; CDR3 protein: CASSLLSYEQYF
V gene: TRBV19; J gene: TRBJ2-1; D gene: TRBD2; clone size: NA; CDR3 DNA: TGTGCCAGTAGTATTCTTACTAGCGGGGGTAGTGAGCAGTTCTTC; CDR3 protein: CASSILTSGGSEQFF
V gene: TRBV18; J gene: TRBJ1-5; D gene: NA; clone size: NA; CDR3 DNA: TGTGCCAGCTCACCGCAAGGGGGAAATCAGCCCCAGCATTTT; CDR3 protein: CASSPQGGNQPQHF
V gene: TRBV4-1; J gene: TRBJ1-2; D gene: NA; clone size: NA; CDR3 DNA: TGCGCCAGCAGCCCCAGGACAGCTAACTATGGCTACACCTTC; CDR3 protein: CASSPRTANYGYTF
V gene: TRBV28; J gene: TRBJ2-3; D gene: NA; clone size: once; CDR3 DNA: TGTGCCAGCACCTCCCGAGATACGCAGTATTTT; CDR3 protein: CASTSRDTQYF
V gene: TRBV28; J gene: TRBJ1-4; D gene: TRBD1; clone size: NA; CDR3 DNA: TGTGCCAGCAGTCGACAGGGGAACAATGAAAAACTGTTTTTT; CDR3 protein: CASSRQGNNEKLFF
V gene: TRBV19; J gene: TRBJ1-2; D gene: NA; clone size: NA; CDR3 DNA: TGTGCCAGTAGTATCGCACAGCCGACGGGGGGCTATGGCTACACCTTC; CDR3 protein: CASSIAQPTGGYGYTF
V gene: TRBV28; J gene: TRBJ2-7; D gene: TRBD2; clone size: NA; CDR3 DNA: TGTGCCAGCAGTTTAGTGGGACTAGCGGATTACGAGCAGTACTTC; CDR3 protein: CASSLVGLADYEQYF
V gene: TRBV18; J gene: TRBJ2-3; D gene: NA; clone size: NA; CDR3 DNA: TGTGCCAGCTCACCTAACACAGCTAGCACAGATACGCAGTATTTT; CDR3 protein: CASSPNTASTDTQYF
V gene: TRBV6-5; J gene: TRBJ1-1; D gene: NA; clone size: NA; CDR3 DNA: TGTGCCAGCAGTTACTTCTTGGGGGCCCCCGTGGGGGAAGCTTTCTTT; CDR3 protein: CASSYFLGAPVGEAFF
V gene: TRBV24-1; J gene: TRBJ2-3; D gene: TRBD2; clone size: NA; CDR3 DNA: TGTGCCACCAGTGCATGGACTAGCGGAGTAGATACGCAGTATTTT; CDR3 protein: CATSAWTSGVDTQYF
V gene: TRBV4-2; J gene: TRBJ2-3; D gene: TRBD2; clone size: NA; CDR3 DNA: TGTGCCAGCAGCCAAGGCCAGGGACTAGCGGGGGCCTACACAGATACGCAGTATTTT; CDR3 protein: CASSQGQGLAGAYTDTQYF
V gene: TRBV28; J gene: TRBJ1-1; D gene: NA; clone size: NA; CDR3 DNA: TGTGCCAGCAGGGGGGGGCCGGAAACTGAAGCTTTCTTT; CDR3 protein: CASRGGPETEAFF
V gene: TRBV7-9; J gene: TRBJ2-1; D gene: TRBD2; clone size: NA; CDR3 DNA: TGTGCCAGCAGCCCGGGAGGGGGATCCTACAATGAGCAGTTCTTC; CDR3 protein: CASSPGGGSYNEQFF
V gene: TRBV5-4; J gene: TRBJ2-3; D gene: NA; clone size: NA; CDR3 DNA: TGTGCCAGCAGCGCACTGACACAAGATACGCAGTATTTT; CDR3 protein: CASSALTQDTQYF
V gene: TRBV7-8; J gene: TRBJ1-1; D gene: TRBD1; clone size: NA; CDR3 DNA: TGTGCCAGCAGCAGGGACAGGAACACTGAAGCTTTCTTT; CDR3 protein: CASSRDRNTEAFF
V gene: TRBV5-4; J gene: TRBJ2-1; D gene: TRBD2; clone size: NA; CDR3 DNA: TGTGCCAGCAGCTTGGCCGGGGGGTACGATGAGCAGTTCTTC; CDR3 protein: CASSLAGGYDEQFF
V gene: TRBV7-2; J gene: TRBJ1-3; D gene: NA; clone size: NA; CDR3 DNA: TGTGCCAGCAGCTTAGGTCTGGGGCTCAGCTCTGGAAACACCATATATTTT; CDR3 protein: CASSLGLGLSSGNTIYF
V gene: TRBV7-2; J gene: TRBJ2-1; D gene: NA; clone size: NA; CDR3 DNA: TGTGCCAGCAGCTTAGCGGCCCCGGGACTGTCAAGCTCCTACAATGAGCAGTTCTTC; CDR3 protein: CASSLAAPGLSSSYNEQFF
V gene: TRBV25-1; J gene: TRBJ1-2; D gene: NA; clone size: NA; CDR3 DNA: TGTGCCAGCAGTGAATTCGGCTATGGCTACACCTTC; CDR3 protein: CASSEFGYGYTF
V gene: TRBV19; J gene: TRBJ1-4; D gene: TRBD1; clone size: NA; CDR3 DNA: TGTGCCAGTAGTGCCCGTGGGGACAGGCGACTTGCAACTAATGAAAAACTGTTTTTT; CDR3 protein: CASSARGDRRLATNEKLFF
V gene: TRBV20-1; J gene: TRBJ2-1; D gene: NA; clone size: NA; CDR3 DNA: TGCAGTGCTGACCCTAGCACTGAGCAGTTCTTC; CDR3 protein: CSADPSTEQFF
V gene: TRBV5-1; J gene: TRBJ1-4; D gene: TRBD1; clone size: NA; CDR3 DNA: TGCGCCAGCAGCTTGCCGGGACAGGGGGATGATGAAAAACTGTTTTTT; CDR3 protein: CASSLPGQGDDEKLFF
V gene: TRBV29-1; J gene: TRBJ1-1; D gene: TRBD1; clone size: NA; CDR3 DNA: TGCAGCACTAGACAGGGTAACACTGAAGCTTTCTTT; CDR3 protein: CSTRQGNTEAFF
V gene: TRBV7-9; J gene: TRBJ1-5; D gene: NA; clone size: NA; CDR3 DNA: TGTGCCAGCAGCCTGAACACCAATAGCAATCAGCCCCAGCATTTT; CDR3 protein: CASSLNTNSNQPQHF
V gene: TRBV5-6; J gene: TRBJ2-5; D gene: TRBD1; clone size: NA; CDR3 DNA: TGTGCCAGCACCTCCCTCCGTACCGCAGGGGGCCAAGAGACCCAGTACTTC; CDR3 protein: CASTSLRTAGGQETQYF
V gene: TRBV11-2; J gene: TRBJ1-1; D gene: TRBD1; clone size: NA; CDR3 DNA: TGTGCCAGCAGCTCCCAGGGGGGTAGGGCTTTCTTT; CDR3 protein: CASSSQGGRAFF
V gene: TRBV19; J gene: TRBJ1-1; D gene: TRBD1; clone size: NA; CDR3 DNA: TGTGCCAGTTTTTTGACAGGGTACGGGACTGAAGCTTTCTTT; CDR3 protein: CASFLTGYGTEAFF
V gene: TRBV9; J gene: TRBJ1-1; D gene: NA; clone size: NA; CDR3 DNA: TGTGCCAGCAGCGTGGTTCAGAGCGCTGAAGCTTTCTTT; CDR3 protein: CASSVVQSAEAFF
V gene: TRBV18; J gene: TRBJ1-6; D gene: NA; clone size: few; CDR3 DNA: TGTGCCAGCTCACCGGGGGCGGATAATTCACCCCTCCACTTT; CDR3 protein: CASSPGADNSPLHF
V gene: TRBV3-1/TRBV3-2; J gene: TRBJ2-7; D gene: NA; clone size: NA; CDR3 DNA: TGTGCCAGCAGCCAAGAGGGCCAGGGTAAGATGTACGAGCAGTACTTC; CDR3 protein: CASSQEGQGKMYEQYF
V gene: TRBV5-1; J gene: TRBJ1-1; D gene: TRBD1; clone size: NA; CDR3 DNA: TGCGCCAGCAGCTTACAGGGGTCTTCGAACACTGAAGCTTTCTTT; CDR3 protein: CASSLQGSSNTEAFF
V gene: TRBV24-1; J gene: TRBJ1-1; D gene: NA; clone size: NA; CDR3 DNA: TGTGCCACCAGTGATCGCGGGGGGAACACTGAAGCTTTCTTT; CDR3 protein: CATSDRGGNTEAFF
V gene: TRBV5-1; J gene: TRBJ2-3; D gene: NA; clone size: NA; CDR3 DNA: TGCGCCAGCAGCCCGGCCGGAACGAGGTTTACAGATACGCAGTATTTT; CDR3 protein: CASSPAGTRFTDTQYF
V gene: TRBV18; J gene: TRBJ1-1; D gene: NA; clone size: NA; CDR3 DNA: TGTGCCAGCTCACCGTCCTCCAGCGGGATGAACACTGAAGCTTTCTTT; CDR3 protein: CASSPSSSGMNTEAFF
V gene: TRBV28; J gene: TRBJ2-7; D gene: NA; clone size: NA; CDR3 DNA: TGTGCCAGCACCGAACCCGGGACACCGACCTACGAGCAGTACTTC; CDR3 protein: CASTEPGTPTYEQYF
V gene: TRBV7-2; J gene: TRBJ1-1; D gene: NA; clone size: NA; CDR3 DNA: TGTGCCAGCAGCTTAGACAGGGTATCGACTGAAGCTTTCTTT; CDR3 protein: CASSLDRVSTEAFF
V gene: TRBV28; J gene: TRBJ2-7; D gene: NA; clone size: NA; CDR3 DNA: TGTGCCAGCAGTTTGGAGTCCTACGAGCAGTACTTC; CDR3 protein: CASSLESYEQYF
V gene: TRBV7-2; J gene: TRBJ1-3; D gene: NA; clone size: NA; CDR3 DNA: TGTGCCAGCAGCTCTCAGGGACTATCTGGAAACACCATATATTTT; CDR3 protein: CASSSQGLSGNTIYF
V gene: TRBV7-8; J gene: TRBJ2-2; D gene: NA; clone size: NA; CDR3 DNA: TGTGCCAGCAGTTCCCCCCCAGGGGGACTGAACACCGGGGAGCTGTTTTTT; CDR3 protein: CASSSPPGGLNTGELFF
V gene: TRBV19; J gene: TRBJ1-1; D gene: NA; clone size: once; CDR3 DNA: TGTGCCAGTAGTACGTACAGTAACGCTGAAGCTTTCTTT; CDR3 protein: CASSTYSNAEAFF